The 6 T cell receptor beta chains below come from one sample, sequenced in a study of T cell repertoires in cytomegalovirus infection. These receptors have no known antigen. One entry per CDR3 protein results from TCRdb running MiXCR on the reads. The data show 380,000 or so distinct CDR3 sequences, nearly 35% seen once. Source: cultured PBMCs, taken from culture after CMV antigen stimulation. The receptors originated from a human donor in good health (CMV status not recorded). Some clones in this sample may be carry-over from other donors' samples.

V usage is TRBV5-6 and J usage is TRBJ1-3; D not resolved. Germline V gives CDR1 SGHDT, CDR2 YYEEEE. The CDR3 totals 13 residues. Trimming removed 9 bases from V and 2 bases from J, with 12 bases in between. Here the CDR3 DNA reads TGTGCCACCGAGTCGGGGACTGGAAACACCATATATTTT. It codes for CATESGTGNTIYF.

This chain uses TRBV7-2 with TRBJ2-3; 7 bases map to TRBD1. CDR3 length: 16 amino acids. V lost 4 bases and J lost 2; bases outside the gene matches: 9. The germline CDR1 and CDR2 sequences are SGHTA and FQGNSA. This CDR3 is CASSSSRGQYTDTQYF. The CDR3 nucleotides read TGTGCCAGCAGCTCTAGCCGGGGACAGTACACAGATACGCAGTATTTT.

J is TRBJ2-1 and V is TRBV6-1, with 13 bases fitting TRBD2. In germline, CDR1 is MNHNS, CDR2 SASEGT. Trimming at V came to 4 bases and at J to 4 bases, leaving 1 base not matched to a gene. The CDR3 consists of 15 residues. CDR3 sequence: CASSGTSGGYNEQFF. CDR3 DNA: TGTGCCAGCAGTGGGACTAGCGGGGGTTACAATGAGCAGTTCTTC.

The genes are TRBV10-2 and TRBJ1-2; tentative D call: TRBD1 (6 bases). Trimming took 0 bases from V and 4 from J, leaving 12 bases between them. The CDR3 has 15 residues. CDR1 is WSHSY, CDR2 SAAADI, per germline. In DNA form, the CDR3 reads TGCGCCAGCAGTGAGTCTAGGGGGGTCCGCTATGGCTACACCTTC. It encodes CASSESRGVRYGYTF.

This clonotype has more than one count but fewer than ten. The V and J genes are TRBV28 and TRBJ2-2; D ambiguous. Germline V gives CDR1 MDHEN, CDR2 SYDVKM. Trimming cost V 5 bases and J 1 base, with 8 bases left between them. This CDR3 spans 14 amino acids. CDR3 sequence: CASSPYRNTGELFF. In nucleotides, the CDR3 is TGTGCCAGCAGTCCTTATAGGAACACCGGGGAGCTGTTTTTT.

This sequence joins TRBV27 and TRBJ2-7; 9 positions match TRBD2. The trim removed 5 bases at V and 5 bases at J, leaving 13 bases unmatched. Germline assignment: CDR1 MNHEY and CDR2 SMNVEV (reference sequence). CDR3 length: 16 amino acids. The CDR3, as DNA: TGTGCCAGCAGTGCCATCTCGGGACTAGCTTTGAACGAGCAGTACTTC. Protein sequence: CASSAISGLALNEQYF.